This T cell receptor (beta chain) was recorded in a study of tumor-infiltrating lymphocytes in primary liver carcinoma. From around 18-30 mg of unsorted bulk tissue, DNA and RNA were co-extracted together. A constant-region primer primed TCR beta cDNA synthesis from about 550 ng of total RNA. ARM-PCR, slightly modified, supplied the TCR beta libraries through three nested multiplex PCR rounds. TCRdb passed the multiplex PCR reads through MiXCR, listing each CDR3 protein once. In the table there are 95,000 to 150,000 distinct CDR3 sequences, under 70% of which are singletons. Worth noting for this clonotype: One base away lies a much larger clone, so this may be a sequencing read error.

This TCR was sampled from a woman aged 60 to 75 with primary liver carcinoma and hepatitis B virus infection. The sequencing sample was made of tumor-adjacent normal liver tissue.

CDR3 sequence (DNA): TGTGCCAGCAGCTCAATCAGTAACATCATATATTTT. Translated: CASSSISNIIYF. The chain is built from TRBV7-9 and TRBJ1-3; the D is unclear. The CDR3 contains 12 residues. CDR1 SEHNR and CDR2 FQNEAQ come from the germline V gene (reference sequence).